This TCR beta chain appears in the sequencing data of a study of early stage breast cancer tumors. Blood replicates held 0.5 ug DNA, tumor or normal breast about 1.5 ug, two each. Method: immunoSEQ multiplex PCR; TCRdb's copy keeps in-frame clones and lacks some. The sample records approximately 39,000 clones, 65% to 75% being singletons. The CDR3 spans 15 residues. CDR1 is KGHSH, CDR2 LQKENI, per germline. V was cut by 2 bases and J by 8 bases, with 15 bases left in between. The chain links TRBV18 to TRBJ1-4; a possible D gene is TRBD1 (6 bases). The clonotype comes from a person in their sixties with breast cancer. Sequencing was done on a sample of blood. The CDR3 DNA follows: TGTGCCAGCTCACCAGAGTTCCAGGGGTGGGAAAAACTGTTTTTT. It translates to CASSPEFQGWEKLFF.